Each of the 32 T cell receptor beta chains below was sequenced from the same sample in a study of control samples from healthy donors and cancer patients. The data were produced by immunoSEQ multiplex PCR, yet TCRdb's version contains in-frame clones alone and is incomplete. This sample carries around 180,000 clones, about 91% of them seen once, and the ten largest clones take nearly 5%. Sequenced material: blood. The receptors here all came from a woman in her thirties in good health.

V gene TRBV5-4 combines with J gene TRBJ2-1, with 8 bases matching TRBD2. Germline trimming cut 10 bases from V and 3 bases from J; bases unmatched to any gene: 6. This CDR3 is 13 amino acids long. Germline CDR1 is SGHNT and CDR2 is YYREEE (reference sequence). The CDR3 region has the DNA TGTGCCGTCTTCGGGGGGGGCTACAATGAGCAGTTCTTC. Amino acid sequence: CAVFGGGYNEQFF.

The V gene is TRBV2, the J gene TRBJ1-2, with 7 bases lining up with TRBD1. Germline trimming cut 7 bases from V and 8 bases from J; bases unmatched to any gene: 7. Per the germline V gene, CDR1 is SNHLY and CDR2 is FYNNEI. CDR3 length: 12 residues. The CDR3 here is CASNHRGWGYTF. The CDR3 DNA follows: TGTGCCAGCAATCACAGGGGATGGGGCTACACCTTC.

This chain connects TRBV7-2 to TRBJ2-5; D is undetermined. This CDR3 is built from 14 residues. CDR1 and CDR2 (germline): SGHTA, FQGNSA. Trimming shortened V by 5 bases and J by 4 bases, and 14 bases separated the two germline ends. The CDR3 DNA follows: TGTGCCAGCAGCCCCACCAGGCCCCCAGAGACCCAGTACTTC. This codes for CASSPTRPPETQYF.

The CDR3: CASSVAGQTNYGYTF. CDR3 sequence (DNA): TGTGCCAGCAGCGTAGCAGGACAGACTAACTATGGCTACACCTTC. The gene calls are TRBV9 and TRBJ1-2; TRBD1 might be the D (6 bases). CDR1 and CDR2 from the germline V gene are SGDLS and YYNGEE. The CDR3 is 15 residues long. Trimming left V 0 bases short and J 0 bases short, with 9 bases between.

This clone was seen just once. The CDR3 DNA reads TGTGCCAGCATCGAGGACAGGGGATCCCTGTTTTTT. Protein product: CASIEDRGSLFF. This rearrangement joins TRBV12-3 or TRBV12-4 to TRBJ2-2, with 9 bases matching TRBD1. After removal of 7 bases from V and 14 bases from J, the junction contained 8 bases not matched to a gene. The CDR3 contains 12 residues.

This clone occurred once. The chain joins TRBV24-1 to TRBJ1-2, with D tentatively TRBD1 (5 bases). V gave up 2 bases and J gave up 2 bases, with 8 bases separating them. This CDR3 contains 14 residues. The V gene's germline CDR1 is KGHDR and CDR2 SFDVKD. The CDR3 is CATSDYRQNYGYTF. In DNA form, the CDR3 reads TGTGCCACCAGTGATTACCGACAGAACTATGGCTACACCTTC.

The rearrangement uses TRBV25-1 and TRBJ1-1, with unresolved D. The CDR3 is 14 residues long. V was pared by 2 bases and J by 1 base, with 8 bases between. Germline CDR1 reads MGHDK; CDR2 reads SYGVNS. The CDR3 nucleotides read TGTGCCAGCAGTGAAAAGACAACGAACACTGAAGCTTTCTTT. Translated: CASSEKTTNTEAFF.

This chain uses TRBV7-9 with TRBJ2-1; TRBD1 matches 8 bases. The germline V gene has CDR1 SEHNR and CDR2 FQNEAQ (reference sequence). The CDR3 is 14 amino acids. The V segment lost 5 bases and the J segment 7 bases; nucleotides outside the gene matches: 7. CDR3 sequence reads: CASSGGTGANEQFF. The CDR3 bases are TGTGCCAGCAGCGGGGGGACAGGCGCGAATGAGCAGTTCTTC.

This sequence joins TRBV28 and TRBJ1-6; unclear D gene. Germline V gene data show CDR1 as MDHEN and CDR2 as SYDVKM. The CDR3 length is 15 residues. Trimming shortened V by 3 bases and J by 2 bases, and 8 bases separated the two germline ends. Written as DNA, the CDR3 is TGTGCCAGCAGTTTCCGGGAACCCTATAATTCACCCCTCCACTTT. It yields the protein CASSFREPYNSPLHF.

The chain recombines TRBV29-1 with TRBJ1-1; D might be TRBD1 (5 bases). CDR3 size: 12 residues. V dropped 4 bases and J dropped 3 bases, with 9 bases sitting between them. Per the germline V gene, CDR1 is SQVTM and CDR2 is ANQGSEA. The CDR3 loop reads CSVGGRDTEAFF. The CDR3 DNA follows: TGCAGCGTTGGGGGCAGGGACACTGAAGCTTTCTTT.

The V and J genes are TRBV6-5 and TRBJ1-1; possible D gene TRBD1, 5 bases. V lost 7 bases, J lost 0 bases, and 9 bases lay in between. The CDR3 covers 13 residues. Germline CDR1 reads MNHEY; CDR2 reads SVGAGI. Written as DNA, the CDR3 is TGTGCCAGCAAAGGACACATGAACACTGAAGCTTTCTTT. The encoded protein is CASKGHMNTEAFF.

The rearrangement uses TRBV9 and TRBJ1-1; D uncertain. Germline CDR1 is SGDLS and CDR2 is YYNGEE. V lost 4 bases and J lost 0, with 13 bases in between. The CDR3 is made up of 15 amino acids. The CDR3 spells CASSRRTEMNTEAFF. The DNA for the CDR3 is TGTGCCAGCAGCAGGCGCACAGAGATGAACACTGAAGCTTTCTTT.

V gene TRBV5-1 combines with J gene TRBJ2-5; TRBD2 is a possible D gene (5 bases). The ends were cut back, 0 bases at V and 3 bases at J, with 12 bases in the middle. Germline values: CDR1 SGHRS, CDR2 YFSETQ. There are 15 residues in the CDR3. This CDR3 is CASSLAEDLKETQYF. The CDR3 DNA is TGCGCCAGCAGCTTGGCCGAGGACTTGAAAGAGACCCAGTACTTC.

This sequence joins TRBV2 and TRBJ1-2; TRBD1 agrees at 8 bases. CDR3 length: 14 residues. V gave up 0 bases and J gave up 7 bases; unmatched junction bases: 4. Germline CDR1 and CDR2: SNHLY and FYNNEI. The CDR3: CASSEARGLGGYTF. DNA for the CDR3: TGTGCCAGCAGTGAAGCCAGGGGGCTGGGTGGCTACACCTTC.

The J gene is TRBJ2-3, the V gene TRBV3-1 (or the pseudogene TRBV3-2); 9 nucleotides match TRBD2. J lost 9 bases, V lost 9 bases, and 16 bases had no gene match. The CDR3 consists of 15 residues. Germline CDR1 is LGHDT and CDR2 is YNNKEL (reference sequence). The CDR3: CASKTTGTSTTTQYF. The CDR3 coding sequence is TGTGCCAGTAAGACTACCGGGACTAGCACAACCACGCAGTATTTT.

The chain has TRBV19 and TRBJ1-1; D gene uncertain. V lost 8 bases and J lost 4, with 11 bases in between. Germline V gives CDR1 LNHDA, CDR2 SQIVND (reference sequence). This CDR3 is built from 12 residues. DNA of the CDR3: TGTGCCAGTCGTGAGGGTGCCACTGAAGCTTTCTTT. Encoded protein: CASREGATEAFF.

The CDR3 coding sequence is TGTGCCAGCAGCAGGCACCTGAACCATTTCTCTGGAAACACCATATATTTT. This gives the protein CASSRHLNHFSGNTIYF. This sequence joins TRBV7-9 and TRBJ1-3, with no clear D. The V end lost 5 bases, the J end lost 0 bases, and 17 bases lay between the germline ends. This CDR3 contains 17 residues. Germline-derived CDR1 and CDR2 are SEHNR and FQNEAQ (reference sequence).

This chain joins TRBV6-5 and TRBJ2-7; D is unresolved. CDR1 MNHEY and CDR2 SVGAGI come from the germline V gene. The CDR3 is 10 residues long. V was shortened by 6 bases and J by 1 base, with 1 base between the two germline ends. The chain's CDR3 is CASRSYEQYF. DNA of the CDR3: TGTGCCAGCAGATCCTACGAGCAGTACTTC.

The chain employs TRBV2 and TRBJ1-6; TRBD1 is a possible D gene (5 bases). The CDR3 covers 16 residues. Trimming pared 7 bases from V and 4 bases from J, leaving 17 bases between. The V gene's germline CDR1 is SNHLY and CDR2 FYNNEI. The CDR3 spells CASISVGAAYNSPLHF. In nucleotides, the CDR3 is TGTGCCAGCATTAGCGTTGGGGCTGCATATAATTCACCCCTCCACTTT.

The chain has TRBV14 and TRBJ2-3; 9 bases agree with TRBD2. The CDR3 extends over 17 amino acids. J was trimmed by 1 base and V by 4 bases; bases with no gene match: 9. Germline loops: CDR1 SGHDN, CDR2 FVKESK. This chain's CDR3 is CASSRPREGRRTDTQYF. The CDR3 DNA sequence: TGTGCCAGCAGCCGACCGCGGGAGGGCCGTCGCACAGATACGCAGTATTTT. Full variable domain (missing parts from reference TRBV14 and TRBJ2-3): EAGVTQFPSHSVIEKGQTVTLRCDPISGHDNLYWYRRVMGKEIKFLLHFVKESKQDESGMPNNRFLAERTGGTYSTLKVQPAELEDSGVYFCASSRPREGRRTDTQYFGPGTRLTVL.

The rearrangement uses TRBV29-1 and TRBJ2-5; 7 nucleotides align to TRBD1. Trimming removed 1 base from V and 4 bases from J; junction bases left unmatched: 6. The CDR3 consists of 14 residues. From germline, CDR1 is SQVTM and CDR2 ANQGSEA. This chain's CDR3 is CSVEGSAGGETQYF. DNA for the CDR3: TGCAGCGTTGAAGGTTCGGCAGGGGGAGAGACCCAGTACTTC.

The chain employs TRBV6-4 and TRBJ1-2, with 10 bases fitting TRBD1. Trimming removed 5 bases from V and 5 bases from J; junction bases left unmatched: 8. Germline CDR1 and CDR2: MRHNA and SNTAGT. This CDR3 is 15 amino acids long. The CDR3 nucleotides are TGTGCCAGCAGTCCCTCGGGACAGGGGAGGTATGGCTACACCTTC. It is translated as CASSPSGQGRYGYTF.

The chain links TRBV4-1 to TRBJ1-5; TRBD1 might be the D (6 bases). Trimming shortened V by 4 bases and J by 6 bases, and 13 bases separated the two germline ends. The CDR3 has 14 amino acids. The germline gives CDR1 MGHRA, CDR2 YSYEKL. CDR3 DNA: TGCGCCAGCAGCCTCGGGGGCACGGGTCAGCCCCAGCATTTT. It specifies CASSLGGTGQPQHF.

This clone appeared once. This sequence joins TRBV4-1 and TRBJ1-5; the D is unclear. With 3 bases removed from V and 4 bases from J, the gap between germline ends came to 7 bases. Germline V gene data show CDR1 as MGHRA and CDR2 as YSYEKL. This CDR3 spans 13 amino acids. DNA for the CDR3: TGCGCCAGCAGCCAGGATCCAAATCAGCCCCAGCATTTT. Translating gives CASSQDPNQPQHF.

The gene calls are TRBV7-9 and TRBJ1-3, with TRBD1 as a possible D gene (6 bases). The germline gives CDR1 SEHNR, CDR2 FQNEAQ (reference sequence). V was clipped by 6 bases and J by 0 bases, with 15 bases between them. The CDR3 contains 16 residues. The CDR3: CASRRTQGSSGNTIYF. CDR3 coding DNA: TGTGCCAGCAGACGGACACAGGGTAGCTCTGGAAACACCATATATTTT.

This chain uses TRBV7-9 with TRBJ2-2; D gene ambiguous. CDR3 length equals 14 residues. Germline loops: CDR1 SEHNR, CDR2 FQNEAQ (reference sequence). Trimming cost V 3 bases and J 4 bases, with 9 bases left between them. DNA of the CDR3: TGTGCCAGCAGCTTTTCCCCATCCACCGGGGAGCTGTTTTTT. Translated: CASSFSPSTGELFF.

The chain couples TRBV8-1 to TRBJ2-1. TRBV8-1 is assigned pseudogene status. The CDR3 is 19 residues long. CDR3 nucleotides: TGTGGCAGTGCATCCGCAGCCGCGTTACGTCCTTGCTCCTACAATGAGCAGTTCTTC. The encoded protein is CGSASAAALRPCSYNEQFF.

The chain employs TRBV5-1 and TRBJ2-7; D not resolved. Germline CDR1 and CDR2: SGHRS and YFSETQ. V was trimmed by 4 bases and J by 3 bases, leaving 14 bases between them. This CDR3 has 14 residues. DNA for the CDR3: TGCGCCAGCAGCCTAAGGGCGGAATACTACGAGCAGTACTTC. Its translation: CASSLRAEYYEQYF.

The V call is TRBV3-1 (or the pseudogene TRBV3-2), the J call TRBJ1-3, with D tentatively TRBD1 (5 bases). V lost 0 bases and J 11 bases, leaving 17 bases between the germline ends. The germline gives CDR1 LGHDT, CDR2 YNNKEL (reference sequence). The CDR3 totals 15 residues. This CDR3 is CASSQDGSRAYAIYF. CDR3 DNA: TGTGCCAGCAGCCAAGACGGTTCCAGGGCGTATGCCATATATTTT.

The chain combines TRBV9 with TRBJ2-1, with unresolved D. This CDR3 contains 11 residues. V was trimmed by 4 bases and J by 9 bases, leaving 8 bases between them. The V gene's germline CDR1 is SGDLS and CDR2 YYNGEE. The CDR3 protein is CASSTDLEQFF. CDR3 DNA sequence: TGTGCCAGCAGCACCGACCTTGAGCAGTTCTTC.

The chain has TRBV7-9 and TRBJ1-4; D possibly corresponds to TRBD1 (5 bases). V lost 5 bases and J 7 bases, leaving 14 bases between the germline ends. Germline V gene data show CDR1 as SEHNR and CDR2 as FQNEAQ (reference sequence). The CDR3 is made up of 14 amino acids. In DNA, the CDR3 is TGTGCCAGCAGCGATTGGCAGGGCACTGAAAAACTGTTTTTT. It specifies CASSDWQGTEKLFF. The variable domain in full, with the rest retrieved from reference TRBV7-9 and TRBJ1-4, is DTGVSQNPRHKITKRGQNVTFRCDPISEHNRLYWYRQTLGQGPEFLTYFQNEAQLEKSRLLSDRFSAERPKGSFSTLEIQRTEQGDSAMYLCASSDWQGTEKLFFGSGTQLSVL.

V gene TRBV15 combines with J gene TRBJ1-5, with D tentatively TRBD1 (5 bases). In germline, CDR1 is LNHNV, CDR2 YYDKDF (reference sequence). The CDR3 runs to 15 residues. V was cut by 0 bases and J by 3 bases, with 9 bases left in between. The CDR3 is CATSRDKGFNQPQHF. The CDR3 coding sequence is TGTGCCACCAGCAGAGATAAGGGGTTCAATCAGCCCCAGCATTTT.